This is a list of T cell receptor beta chains from one sample in a study of response to subunit inactivated influenza vaccine. Via MiXCR, TCRdb re-called the RT-PCR reads, giving one row per CDR3 protein. The table has about 520,000 distinct CDR3 sequences, roughly 9.8% seen once. The sequencing here drew on PBMCs from blood, taken 45 days after vaccination. These receptor sequences come from a man aged 45-65 years who received an inactivated influenza vaccine. CDR3s include the opening cysteine and the closing phenylalanine or tryptophan. The D gene is left open where the match is weak. Some rows have no size entry. The others give once, few or many, or a class for an expanded clone.

DNA | CDR3 | size | D | J | V
TGCAGCGTGGGACAGGGTGGAGAAGAGACCCAGTACTTC | CSVGQGGEETQYF | few | TRBD1 | TRBJ2-5 | TRBV29-1
TGCAGCTCTTGGGTTCCGCGACAGGGGGCTGTGATGGAGACCCAGTACTTC | CSSWVPRQGAVMETQYF | few | TRBD1 | TRBJ2-5 | TRBV29-1
TGTGCCAGCAGGAGGACTAGCGGGGCCTACAATGAGCAGTTCTTC | CASRRTSGAYNEQFF | few | TRBD2 | TRBJ2-1 | TRBV2
TGTGCCAGCAGCACAGGGGATTTCTCTGGAAACACCATATATTTT | CASSTGDFSGNTIYF | few | TRBD1 | TRBJ1-3 | TRBV6-1
TGTGCCAGCAGCCCTTGGACTAGCGGGGGGTCCTACAATGAGCAGTTCTTC | CASSPWTSGGSYNEQFF | many | TRBD2 | TRBJ2-1 | TRBV7-6
TGTGCCAGCAGTACCCGGACCGCCCCTGCGGGTGGCTACACCTTC | CASSTRTAPAGGYTF | many | - | TRBJ1-2 | TRBV6-1
TGTGCCAGCTCGAGACCCCCCAGGGGGGGGACAGATACGCAGTATTTT | CASSRPPRGGTDTQYF | few | - | TRBJ2-3 | TRBV18
TGCGCCAGCAGCTTGGCGGGACTCCTCTCTGGGGCCAACGTCCTGACTTTC | CASSLAGLLSGANVLTF | - | - | TRBJ2-6 | TRBV5-1
TGTGCCAGCAGCTTTGGAAGGGCGGAGACCCAGTACTTC | CASSFGRAETQYF | - | - | TRBJ2-5 | TRBV11-2
TGTGCCATCAGTGAGGGACAGGGGGATAATTCACCCCTCCACTTT | CAISEGQGDNSPLHF | few | TRBD1 | TRBJ1-6 | TRBV10-3
TGTGCCAGCAGTTTATCGGCCGTCCCAAGGGAAAAACTGTTTTTT | CASSLSAVPREKLFF | few | - | TRBJ1-4 | TRBV27
TGTGCCAGCAGTTTCGGGCTAGCGCATACAGATACGCAGTATTTT | CASSFGLAHTDTQYF | many | - | TRBJ2-3 | TRBV12-3/TRBV12-4
TGTGCCGGACGGGGTACCAGCTCCTACGAGCAGTACTTC | CAGRGTSSYEQYF | - | - | TRBJ2-7 | TRBV6-1
TGCAGTGCTAGAGACCCGGACTCCCACTACGAGCAGTACTTC | CSARDPDSHYEQYF | few | - | TRBJ2-7 | TRBV20-1
TGTGCCAGCAGCCGGGGACTAGCGGGAGACAGCACAGATACGCAGTATTTT | CASSRGLAGDSTDTQYF | few | TRBD2 | TRBJ2-3 | TRBV11-2
TGTGCCAGCAGCGGGATGACTAGCGGGATCGGGTATGAGCAGTTCTTC | CASSGMTSGIGYEQFF | many | TRBD2 | TRBJ2-1 | TRBV5-6
TGTGCCAGCGGTAGAGTGGGGCACACAGATACGCAGTATTTT | CASGRVGHTDTQYF | few | - | TRBJ2-3 | TRBV6-1
TGTGCCAGCAGCTTAGCGGGAGGGCCCAATGAGCAGTTCTTC | CASSLAGGPNEQFF | many | TRBD2 | TRBJ2-1 | TRBV7-9
TGCGCCAGCAGCCAGTGGGGTACTAGCACAGATACGCAGTATTTT | CASSQWGTSTDTQYF | - | - | TRBJ2-3 | TRBV5-1
TGCGCCAGCAGCTTGGTTCCGACAGAGAGCACTCCCTATGGCTACACCTTC | CASSLVPTESTPYGYTF | few | - | TRBJ1-2 | TRBV5-1
TGTGCCAGCAGCAAGGGACCGAAAGCTTTCTTT | CASSKGPKAFF | many | - | TRBJ1-1 | TRBV14
TGCAGTGCTGCGAAGGGAGCAGGCACAGATACGCAGTATTTT | CSAAKGAGTDTQYF | many | - | TRBJ2-3 | TRBV20-1
TGTGCCAGCAGTTTAAGGTTGGGGACCCAAGAGACCCAGTACTTC | CASSLRLGTQETQYF | many | - | TRBJ2-5 | TRBV12-3/TRBV12-4